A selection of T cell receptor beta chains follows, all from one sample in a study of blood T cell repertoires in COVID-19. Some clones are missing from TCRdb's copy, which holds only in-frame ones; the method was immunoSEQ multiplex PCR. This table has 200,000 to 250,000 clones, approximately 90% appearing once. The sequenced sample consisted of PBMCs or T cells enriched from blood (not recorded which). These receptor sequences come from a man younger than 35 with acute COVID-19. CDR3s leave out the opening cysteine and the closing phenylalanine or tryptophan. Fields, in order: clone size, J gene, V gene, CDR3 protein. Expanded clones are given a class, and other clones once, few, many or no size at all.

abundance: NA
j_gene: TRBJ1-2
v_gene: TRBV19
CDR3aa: ASSKSGDYGYT

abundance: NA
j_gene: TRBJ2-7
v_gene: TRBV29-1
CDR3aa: SAGMGAMDRIPYEQY

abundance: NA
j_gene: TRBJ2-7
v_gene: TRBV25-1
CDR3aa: ASTPGQGSYEQY

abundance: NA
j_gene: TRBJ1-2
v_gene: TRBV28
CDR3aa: ASSLWSLRGQYGYT

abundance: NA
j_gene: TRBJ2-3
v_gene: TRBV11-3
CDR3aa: ASSHTDTQY

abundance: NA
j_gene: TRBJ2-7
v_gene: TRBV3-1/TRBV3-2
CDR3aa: ASSPDQGARGYEQY

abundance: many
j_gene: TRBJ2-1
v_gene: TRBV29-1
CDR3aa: SVEILDMSSYNEQF

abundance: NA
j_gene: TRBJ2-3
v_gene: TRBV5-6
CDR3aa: ASSLVQDRVPYWTDTQY

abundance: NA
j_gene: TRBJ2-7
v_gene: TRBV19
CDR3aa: ASSIGAPPSYEQY

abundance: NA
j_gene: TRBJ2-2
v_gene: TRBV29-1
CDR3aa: SGSQGRGELF

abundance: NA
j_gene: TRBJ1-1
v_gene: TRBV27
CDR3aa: ASSPNRVEAF

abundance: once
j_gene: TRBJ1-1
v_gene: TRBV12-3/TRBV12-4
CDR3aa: ASRRTGGLEAF

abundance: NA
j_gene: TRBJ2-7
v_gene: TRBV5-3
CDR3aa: ARSLAFLGQGGCEQY

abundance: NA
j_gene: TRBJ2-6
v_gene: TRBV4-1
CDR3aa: ASSQVPPGNPGANVLT

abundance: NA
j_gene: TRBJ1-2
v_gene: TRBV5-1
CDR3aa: ASSLVPQGPTNYGYT

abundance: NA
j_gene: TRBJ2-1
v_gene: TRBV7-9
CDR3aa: ASSATGATYNEQF

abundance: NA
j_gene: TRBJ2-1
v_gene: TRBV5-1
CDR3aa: ASSLPRGTSGKSYNEQF

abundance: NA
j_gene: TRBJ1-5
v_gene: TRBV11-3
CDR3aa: ASRKKGGVSNQPQH

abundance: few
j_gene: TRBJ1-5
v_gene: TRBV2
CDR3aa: ASRGQGDSNQPQH

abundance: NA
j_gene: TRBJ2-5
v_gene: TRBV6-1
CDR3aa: ASSEARSDPQY